The rows below give T cell receptor beta chains drawn from one sample of a study of blood T cell repertoires in COVID-19. Generated by immunoSEQ multiplex PCR, the TCRdb table keeps only in-frame clones and is missing some. The table has some 73,000 clones, 90% seen once. Sequenced: peripheral blood. The receptor set was obtained from a human donor in a cohort sampled during active COVID-19. Both conserved end residues are trimmed from each CDR3. The D gene is left open where the match is weak.

cdr3_aa v_call d_call
ASSPPTGTGGWGDIQY TRBV25-1 TRBD1
ASSTGQGGYEQY TRBV19 TRBD1
ASSLAGTGIAGGYT TRBV11-2 TRBD1
SVSETGLYNSPLH TRBV29-1 .
ATSRGALGGTTDTQY TRBV15 .
ASSLAGGPMNTEAF TRBV7-2 .
ASRETGFNSPLH TRBV3-1/TRBV3-2 TRBD1
ASSSWTDQPQH TRBV6-5 .
ASSLGRSGGHNEQF TRBV11-3 TRBD2
ASSHRQSSYNEQF TRBV11-3 .
ASSISGDYGYT TRBV19 .
ASSQGGWGEKLF TRBV5-6 TRBD1
ASSPPGTRSTDTQY TRBV18 TRBD2